This passage covers 26 T cell receptor beta chains from one sample sequenced in a study of cytomegalovirus exposure and HLA in healthy donors. This PCR relied on a set of 60 Vbeta primers and 13 Jbeta primers. The repertoire was sequenced with immunoSEQ multiplex PCR; TCRdb's copy has only in-frame clones and lacks some. Here the sample spans about 120,000 clones, approximately 80% being singletons. The source material was PBMCs. The receptors stem from a man aged 18-30 years in good health and CMV-seropositive.

The CDR3 protein is CASSFINLSGVFTEAFF. The CDR3 nucleotides read TGTGCCAGTAGTTTCATTAACCTGTCGGGTGTATTCACTGAAGCTTTCTTT. The V gene is TRBV19, the J gene TRBJ1-1; D remains ambiguous. The CDR3 is 17 amino acids. Trimming took off 5 bases at V and 4 bases at J, with 23 bases between the two ends. The germline gives CDR1 LNHDA, CDR2 SQIVND (reference sequence).

A word on this clone: Additional DNA sequences in this sample encode the identical CDR3. The rearrangement uses TRBV7-2 and TRBJ2-7, with D maybe TRBD1 (5 bases). Between the trimmed V and J ends, which lost 5 bases and 6 bases, there was a span of 11 bases. Germline values: CDR1 SGHTA, CDR2 FQGNSA. CDR3 size: 12 residues. CDR3 loop: CASSPGMFEQYF. CDR3 nucleotide sequence: TGTGCCAGCAGCCCAGGGATGTTCGAGCAGTACTTC. Based on the CDR3 plus reference TRBV7-2 and TRBJ2-7, the full variable domain is GAGVSQSPSNKVTEKGKDVELRCDPISGHTALYWYRQSLGQGLEFLIYFQGNSAPDKSGLPSDRFSAERTGGSVSTLTIQRTQQEDSAVYLCASSPGMFEQYFGPGTRLTVT.

The V call is TRBV6-6, the J call TRBJ1-1; maybe TRBD1 (6 bases). V lost 6 bases and J 0 bases, leaving 17 bases between the germline ends. The CDR3 sequence is 16 residues long. Germline V CDR1 and CDR2: MNHNY, SVGAGI (reference sequence). CDR3 loop: CASSLYRDTLNTEAFF. CDR3 coding DNA: TGTGCCAGCAGCCTTTACCGGGACACCTTGAACACTGAAGCTTTCTTT.

V usage is TRBV15 and J usage is TRBJ1-3; D not resolved. This CDR3 region has 15 residues. Germline lookup yields CDR1 LNHNV and CDR2 YYDKDF (reference sequence). Trimming removed 3 bases from V and 0 bases from J, with 9 bases in between. The CDR3, as DNA: TGTGCCACCAGCAGGACATCTGCCTCTGGAAACACCATATATTTT. Translation gives CATSRTSASGNTIYF.

The chain couples TRBV5-1 to TRBJ1-2, with D uncertain. The CDR3 length is 15 residues. V lost 2 bases and J 1 base, leaving 12 bases between the germline ends. The germline V gene has CDR1 SGHRS and CDR2 YFSETQ. The CDR3 nucleotides read TGCGCCAGCAGCTTTTCTCCGGGATTTAACTATGGCTACACCTTC. It specifies CASSFSPGFNYGYTF.

With regard to this clone: At one of its ends the junction is not consistent with the germline gene, which may arise from a read error. The chain combines TRBV14 with TRBJ2-3, with 9 bases lining up with TRBD2. The CDR3 length is 13 residues. Germline V lookup: CDR1 SGHDN, CDR2 FVKESK. The CDR3 region is CASSQVATSGPCF. CDR3 nucleotides: TGTGCCAGCAGCCAAGTCGCGACTAGCGGCCCATGCTTT.

This chain uses TRBV2 with TRBJ1-5; possibly TRBD1 for D (5 bases). The length of the CDR3 is 15 residues. V was cut by 6 bases and J by 7 bases, with 19 bases left in between. Germline V lookup: CDR1 SNHLY, CDR2 FYNNEI. The CDR3 nucleotides are TGTGCCAGCAGAGGCACAAGGGGAGGGTACCAGCCCCAGCATTTT. It is translated as CASRGTRGGYQPQHF.

This chain links TRBV11-2 with TRBJ1-4, with TRBD1 identical over 8 bases. Germline V CDR1 and CDR2: SGHAT, FQNNGV. The CDR3 extends over 16 amino acids. V was clipped by 5 bases and J by 4 bases; unmatched bases: 9. CDR3 sequence reads: CASSLRQGKGNEKLFF. In DNA, the CDR3 is TGTGCCAGCAGCCTCCGACAGGGGAAGGGTAATGAAAAACTGTTTTTT.

The CDR3 sequence: CAVGPLGGPQHF. DNA of the CDR3: TGTGCCGTTGGACCGTTGGGAGGGCCCCAGCATTTT. This chain links TRBV19 with TRBJ1-5; no definite D call. The germline gives CDR1 LNHDA, CDR2 SQIVND (reference sequence). The CDR3 sequence is 12 residues long. The ends were cut back, 11 bases at V and 9 bases at J, with 17 bases in the middle.

V usage is TRBV5-4 and J usage is TRBJ1-1, with D possibly TRBD1 on 6 matching bases. This CDR3 comprises 13 residues. The germline V gene encodes CDR1 SGHNT and CDR2 YYREEE (reference sequence). V was trimmed by 4 bases and J by 3 bases, leaving 10 bases between them. The CDR3, as DNA: TGTGCCAGCAGCCGTTCAGGGGACACTGAAGCTTTCTTT. Encoded protein: CASSRSGDTEAFF.

The V gene is TRBV27, the J gene TRBJ2-5; D is unclear. Germline assignment: CDR1 MNHEY and CDR2 SMNVEV (reference sequence). V was pared by 5 bases and J by 2 bases, with 12 bases between. CDR3 size: 14 residues. This CDR3 reads CASSPIPGQETQYF. CDR3 DNA: TGTGCCAGCAGTCCTATCCCGGGTCAAGAGACCCAGTACTTC.

This chain joins TRBV7-8 and TRBJ1-1; D not certain. The germline gives CDR1 SGHVS, CDR2 FQNEAQ. This CDR3 contains 12 residues. V gave up 2 bases and J gave up 6 bases, with 7 bases separating them. DNA for the CDR3: TGTGCCAGCAGCTTAATACTCTCTGAAGCTTTCTTT. Translated, it gives CASSLILSEAFF.

This chain uses TRBV7-9 with TRBJ2-3; 7 bases agree with TRBD2. The ends lost 4 bases at V and 3 bases at J; junction bases unmatched: 7. Germline V gene sequence: CDR1 SEHNR, CDR2 FQNEAQ (reference sequence). CDR3 length: 15 amino acids. The CDR3 protein is CASSSLGGVTDTQYF. The CDR3 DNA sequence: TGTGCCAGCAGCTCCCTTGGGGGGGTTACAGATACGCAGTATTTT.

V and J are TRBV7-8 and TRBJ2-7; TRBD1 aligns across 7 bases. CDR3 length equals 13 residues. Germline trimming cut 6 bases from V and 5 bases from J; bases unmatched to any gene: 7. Looked up from germline, CDR1 is SGHVS and CDR2 is FQNEAQ. Here the CDR3 reads CASRVTGAHEQYF. As DNA, the CDR3 is TGTGCCAGCAGGGTTACAGGGGCCCACGAGCAGTACTTC.

V is TRBV29-1 and J is TRBJ1-2, with 9 bases matching TRBD1. The CDR3 spans 13 residues. The ends lost 6 bases at V and 5 bases at J; junction bases unmatched: 7. Per the germline V gene, CDR1 is SQVTM and CDR2 is ANQGSEA. CDR3 region: CSVRAGQGYGYTF. In DNA form, the CDR3 reads TGCAGCGTGCGTGCGGGACAGGGTTATGGCTACACCTTC.

A note on this clone: The junction and the germline gene differ at one end; a read error may be behind it. The V gene is TRBV6-5, the J gene TRBJ2-5; 10 positions match TRBD2. This CDR3 comprises 13 residues. The V gene's germline CDR1 is MNHEY and CDR2 SVGAGI. The CDR3 region is CASSYSKRGGPHF. CDR3 coding DNA: TGTGCCAGCAGTTACTCGAAGCGGGGGGGTCCCCACTTC.

J is TRBJ2-7 and V is TRBV6-5; D is undetermined. This CDR3 contains 13 residues. V gave up 6 bases and J gave up 3 bases, with 12 bases separating them. Germline CDR1 reads MNHEY; CDR2 reads SVGAGI. Here the CDR3 DNA reads TGTGCCAGCAGGACGACACGTTACTACGAGCAGTACTTC. It codes for CASRTTRYYEQYF.

This clone was seen more than once but under ten times. The CDR3 coding sequence is TGCGCCAGCAGCTTGGAGGTGGGAGGGCCCGGGGAGCTGTTTTTT. This encodes CASSLEVGGPGELFF. The chain is built from TRBV5-1 and TRBJ2-2, with TRBD2 identical over 7 bases. The germline CDR1 and CDR2 sequences are SGHRS and YFSETQ. The V segment lost 0 bases and the J segment 6 bases; nucleotides outside the gene matches: 5. The CDR3 loop spans 15 amino acids.

The rearrangement links TRBV6-5 to TRBJ1-1; 7 bases agree with TRBD1. The junction had 10 bases not matched to a gene; V was cut back by 2 bases and J by 10 bases. Germline CDR1 is MNHEY and CDR2 is SVGAGI. The length of the CDR3 is 14 residues. CDR3 residues: CASSYTPGTGVAFF. For the CDR3, the DNA is TGTGCCAGCAGTTACACCCCGGGAACAGGGGTAGCTTTCTTT.

Concerning this clone: Germline is not matched at one junction end, which may reflect a read error. The genes are TRBV7-7 and TRBJ2-7; tentative D call: TRBD1 (5 bases). The CDR3 consists of 15 residues. Germline loops: CDR1 SSHAT, CDR2 FNYEAQ (reference sequence). The CDR3 DNA is TGTGCTAGCAGCTTGCTTTGGGGCCCGACCTACGAGCAGTACTTC. Its translation is CASSLLWGPTYEQYF.

The chain carries TRBV5-5 and TRBJ2-2, with D unresolved. There are 13 residues in the CDR3. Germline V gene sequence: CDR1 SGHKS, CDR2 YYEKEE (reference sequence). Trimming pared 4 bases from V and 3 bases from J, leaving 7 bases between. The CDR3 region is CASSQIDTGELFF. CDR3 DNA sequence: TGTGCCAGCAGCCAAATTGACACCGGGGAGCTGTTTTTT.

The chain uses TRBV27 and TRBJ1-2; TRBD1 aligns across 11 bases. The CDR3 runs 15 residues. Germline trimming cut 4 bases from V and 6 bases from J; bases unmatched to any gene: 7. The germline V gene has CDR1 MNHEY and CDR2 SMNVEV (reference sequence). This CDR3 reads CASSSPGTGGDGYTF. The CDR3 nucleotides are TGTGCCAGCAGTTCCCCCGGGACAGGGGGAGATGGCTACACCTTC.

The chain couples TRBV6-1 to TRBJ2-1; tentative D call: TRBD2 (5 bases). The CDR3 has 12 residues. V dropped 5 bases and J dropped 8 bases, with 10 bases sitting between them. Germline values: CDR1 MNHNS, CDR2 SASEGT. CDR3 nucleotides: TGTGCCAGCAGTCATATTAGCGATGAGCAGTTCTTC. It specifies CASSHISDEQFF.

This chain uses TRBV10-3 with TRBJ2-7, with D possibly TRBD1 on 6 matching bases. This CDR3 comprises 16 residues. The germline V gene has CDR1 ENHRY and CDR2 SYGVKD. The V end lost 0 bases, the J end lost 7 bases, and 19 bases lay between the germline ends. The CDR3 reads CAISESGRGWAGEQYF. Written as DNA, the CDR3 is TGTGCCATCAGTGAGTCGGGAAGGGGGTGGGCAGGAGAGCAGTACTTC.

This clone came up a few times. The genes are TRBV6-5 and TRBJ2-7; 7 bases align to TRBD2. This CDR3 is built from 15 residues. V lost 0 bases and J lost 7; bases outside the gene matches: 9. Germline V gene data show CDR1 as MNHEY and CDR2 as SVGAGI. The CDR3 reads CASSYSSGGEGEQYF. The CDR3 DNA reads TGTGCCAGCAGTTACTCTAGTGGGGGGGAAGGTGAGCAGTACTTC.

In its sample, this clone was seen once. This chain links TRBV5-1 with TRBJ1-2; 9 nucleotides match TRBD1. CDR3 length: 16 residues. Trimming removed 1 base from V and 8 bases from J; junction bases left unmatched: 12. The germline gives CDR1 SGHRS, CDR2 YFSETQ. The CDR3 loop reads CASSLTPGQGSSGYTF. The CDR3 bases are TGCGCCAGCAGCTTGACTCCGGGACAGGGAAGCAGCGGCTACACCTTC.